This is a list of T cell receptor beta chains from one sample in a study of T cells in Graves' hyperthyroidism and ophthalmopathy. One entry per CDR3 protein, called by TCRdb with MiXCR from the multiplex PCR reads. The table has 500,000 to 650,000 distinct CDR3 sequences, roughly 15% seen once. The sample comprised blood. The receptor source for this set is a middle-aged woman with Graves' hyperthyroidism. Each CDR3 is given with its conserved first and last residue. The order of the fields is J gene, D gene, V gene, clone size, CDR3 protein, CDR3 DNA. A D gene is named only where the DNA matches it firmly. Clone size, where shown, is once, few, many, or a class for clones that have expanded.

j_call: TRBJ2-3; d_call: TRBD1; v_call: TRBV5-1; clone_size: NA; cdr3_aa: CASRQGPSNQPQYF; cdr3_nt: TGCGCCAGCCGACAGGGCCCGAGCAATCAGCCCCAGTATTTT
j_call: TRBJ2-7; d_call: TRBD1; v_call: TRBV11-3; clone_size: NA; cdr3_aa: CACSVSRDRGSRYEQYF; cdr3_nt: TGTGCCTGCAGCGTGTCCCGGGACAGGGGAAGTAGGTACGAGCAGTACTTC
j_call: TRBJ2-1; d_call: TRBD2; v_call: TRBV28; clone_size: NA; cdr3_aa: CASSKPGTNNEQFF; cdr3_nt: TGTGCCAGCAGTAAACCCGGGACTAACAATGAGCAGTTCTTC
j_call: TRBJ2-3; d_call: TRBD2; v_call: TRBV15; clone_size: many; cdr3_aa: CATSTRGGRLAGTDTQYF; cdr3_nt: TGTGCCACCAGCACTCGTGGCGGGAGGTTAGCGGGCACAGATACGCAGTATTTT
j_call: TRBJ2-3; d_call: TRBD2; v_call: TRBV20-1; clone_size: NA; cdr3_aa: CSARVEREPWYTQYF; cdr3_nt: TGCAGTGCTAGAGTTGAGCGGGAGCCTTGGTATACGCAGTATTTT
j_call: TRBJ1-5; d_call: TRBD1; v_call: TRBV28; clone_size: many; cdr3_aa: CASSSAGQGWKQPQHF; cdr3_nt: TGTGCCAGCAGTTCGGCTGGACAGGGTTGGAAACAGCCCCAGCATTTT
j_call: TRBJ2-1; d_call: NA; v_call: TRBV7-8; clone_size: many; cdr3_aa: CASSFFRSYNKQFF; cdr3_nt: TGTGCCAGCAGCTTCTTCCGCTCCTACAATAAGCAGTTCTTC
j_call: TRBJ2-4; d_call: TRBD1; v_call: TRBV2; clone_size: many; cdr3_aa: CASGGQGLLNIQYF; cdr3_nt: TGTGCCAGCGGAGGACAGGGTTTATTAAACATTCAGTACTTC
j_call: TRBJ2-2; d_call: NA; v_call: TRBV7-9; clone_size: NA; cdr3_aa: CASSQVGGTNTGELFF; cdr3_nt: TGTGCCAGCAGCCAAGTCGGGGGGACAAACACCGGGGAGCTGTTTTTT
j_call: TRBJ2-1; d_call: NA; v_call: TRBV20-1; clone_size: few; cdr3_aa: CSARGEGWAYNEQFF; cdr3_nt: TGCAGTGCTAGAGGAGAAGGGTGGGCCTACAATGAGCAGTTCTTC
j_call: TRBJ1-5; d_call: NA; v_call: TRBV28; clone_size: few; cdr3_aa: CASSDPGGGQPQHF; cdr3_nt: TGTGCCAGCAGCGACCCCGGCGGGGGTCAGCCCCAGCATTTT
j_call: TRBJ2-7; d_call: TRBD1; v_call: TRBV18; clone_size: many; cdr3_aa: CASSYGQGRGEQYF; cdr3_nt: TGTGCCAGCTCTTACGGACAGGGGAGGGGCGAGCAGTACTTC
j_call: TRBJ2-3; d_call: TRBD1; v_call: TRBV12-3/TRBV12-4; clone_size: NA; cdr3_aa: CASSLAGTGVGTDTQYF; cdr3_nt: TGTGCCAGCAGTTTAGCCGGGACAGGGGTTGGCACAGATACGCAGTATTTT
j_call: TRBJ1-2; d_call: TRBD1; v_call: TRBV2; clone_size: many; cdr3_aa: CASSWDRDNYGYTF; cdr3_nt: TGTGCCAGCAGCTGGGACAGGGATAACTATGGCTACACCTTC
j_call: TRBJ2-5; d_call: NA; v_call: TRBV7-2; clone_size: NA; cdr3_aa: CASSFTYQETQYF; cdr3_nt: TGTGCCAGCAGCTTCACTTACCAAGAGACCCAGTACTTC
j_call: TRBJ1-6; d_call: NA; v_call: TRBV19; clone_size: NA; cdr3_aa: CASSKKTVSYNSPLHF; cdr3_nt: TGTGCCAGTAGTAAGAAAACCGTCTCCTATAATTCACCCCTCCACTTT
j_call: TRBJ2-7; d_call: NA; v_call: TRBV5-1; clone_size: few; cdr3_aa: CASSLDQAPEQYF; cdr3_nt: TGCGCCAGCAGCTTGGATCAAGCTCCCGAGCAGTACTTC
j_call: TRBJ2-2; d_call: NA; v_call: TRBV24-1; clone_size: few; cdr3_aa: CATSNPGTPLSNTGELFF; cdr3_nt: TGTGCCACCTCGAACCCCGGGACACCACTAAGCAACACCGGGGAGCTGTTTTTT
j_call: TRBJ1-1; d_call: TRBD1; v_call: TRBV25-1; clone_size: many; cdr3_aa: CASSTIQGAVTEAFF; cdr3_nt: TGTGCCAGCAGTACGATACAGGGGGCGGTCACTGAAGCTTTCTTT
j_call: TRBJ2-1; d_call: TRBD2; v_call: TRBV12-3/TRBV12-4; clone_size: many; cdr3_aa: CASSPPGGARLGNEQFF; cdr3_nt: TGTGCCAGCAGCCCCCCGGGAGGTGCGAGGCTGGGCAATGAGCAGTTCTTC
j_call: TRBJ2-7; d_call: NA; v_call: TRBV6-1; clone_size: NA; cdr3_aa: CASGRGGGRLGDEQYF; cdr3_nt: TGTGCCAGCGGGCGAGGGGGGGGGCGACTCGGGGACGAGCAGTACTTC
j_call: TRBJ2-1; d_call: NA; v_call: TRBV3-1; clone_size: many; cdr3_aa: CASSQERQGQFF; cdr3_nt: TGTGCCAGCAGCCAAGAACGTCAGGGGCAGTTCTTC
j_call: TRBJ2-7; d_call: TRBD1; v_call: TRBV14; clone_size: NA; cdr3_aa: CASSQVQGALEQYF; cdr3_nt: TGTGCCAGCAGCCAAGTGCAGGGGGCGCTTGAGCAGTACTTC
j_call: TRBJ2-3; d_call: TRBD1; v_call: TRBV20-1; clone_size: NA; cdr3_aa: CSAGRDRGDTQYF; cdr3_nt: TGCAGTGCTGGACGAGACAGGGGCGATACGCAGTATTTT
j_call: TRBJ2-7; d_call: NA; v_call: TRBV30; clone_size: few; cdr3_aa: CAWKGTPWSYEQYF; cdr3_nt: TGTGCCTGGAAGGGCACACCATGGTCCTACGAGCAGTACTTC
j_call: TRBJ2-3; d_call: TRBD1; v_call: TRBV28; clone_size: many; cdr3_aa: CASSPTGGSSNTQYF; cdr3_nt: TGTGCCAGCAGTCCCACAGGGGGTAGTTCGAATACGCAGTATTTT
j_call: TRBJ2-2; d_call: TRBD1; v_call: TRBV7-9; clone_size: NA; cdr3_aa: CASSHRDRVNTGELFF; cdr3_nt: TGTGCCAGCAGCCACCGGGACAGGGTAAACACCGGGGAGCTGTTTTTT
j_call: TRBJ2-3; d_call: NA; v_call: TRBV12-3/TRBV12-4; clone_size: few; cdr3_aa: CASSLDSSDTQYF; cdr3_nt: TGTGCCAGCAGTTTAGACAGCTCAGATACGCAGTATTTT
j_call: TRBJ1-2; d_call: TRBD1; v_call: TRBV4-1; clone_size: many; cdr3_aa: CASSQGQGLPYGYTF; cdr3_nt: TGCGCCAGCAGCCAGGGACAGGGTCTTCCATATGGCTACACCTTC
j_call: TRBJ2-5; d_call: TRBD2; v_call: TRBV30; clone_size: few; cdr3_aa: CAWTSGRTQYF; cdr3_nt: TGTGCCTGGACTAGCGGGAGGACCCAGTACTTC
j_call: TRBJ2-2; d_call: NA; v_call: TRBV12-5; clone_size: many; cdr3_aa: CASGFWRANTGELFF; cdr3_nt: TGTGCTAGTGGTTTTTGGAGAGCGAACACCGGGGAGCTGTTTTTT
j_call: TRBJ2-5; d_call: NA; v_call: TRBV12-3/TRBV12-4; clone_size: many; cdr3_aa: CASSLQRVVQETQYF; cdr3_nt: TGTGCCAGCAGTTTACAACGGGTGGTCCAAGAGACCCAGTACTTC
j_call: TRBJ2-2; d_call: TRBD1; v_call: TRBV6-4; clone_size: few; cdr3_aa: CASSEGPGTGAGELFF; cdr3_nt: TGTGCCAGCAGTGAGGGTCCCGGGACAGGGGCCGGGGAGCTGTTTTTT
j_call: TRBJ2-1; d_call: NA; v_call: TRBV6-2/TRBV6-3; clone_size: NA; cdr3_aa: CASNRSWGPGEQFF; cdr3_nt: TGTGCCAGCAACCGTTCCTGGGGCCCGGGAGAGCAGTTCTTC
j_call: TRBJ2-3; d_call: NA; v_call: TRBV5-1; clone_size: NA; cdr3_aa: CASSLTGGLSTGTQYF; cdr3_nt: TGCGCCAGCAGCTTGACGGGGGGCCTAAGCACAGGTACGCAGTATTTT
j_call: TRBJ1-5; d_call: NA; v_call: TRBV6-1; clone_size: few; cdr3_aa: CASRRQYDQPQHF; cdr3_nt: TGTGCCAGCAGAAGACAGTACGATCAGCCCCAGCATTTT
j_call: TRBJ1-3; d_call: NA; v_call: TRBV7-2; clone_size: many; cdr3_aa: CASSLVEGSGNTIYF; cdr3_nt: TGTGCCAGCAGCTTAGTAGAGGGCTCTGGAAACACCATATATTTT
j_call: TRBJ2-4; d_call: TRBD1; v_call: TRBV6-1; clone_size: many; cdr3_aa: CASSTQGAKNIQYF; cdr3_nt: TGTGCCAGCAGTACACAGGGGGCCAAAAACATTCAGTACTTC
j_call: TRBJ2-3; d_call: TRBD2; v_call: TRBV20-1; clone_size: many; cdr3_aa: CSARAGGADTQYF; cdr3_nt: TGCAGTGCTAGAGCGGGAGGGGCAGATACGCAGTATTTT
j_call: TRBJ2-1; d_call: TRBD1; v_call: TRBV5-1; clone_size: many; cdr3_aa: CASSSGDRGYNEQFF; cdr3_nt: TGCGCCAGCAGCTCCGGGGACAGGGGCTACAATGAGCAGTTCTTC
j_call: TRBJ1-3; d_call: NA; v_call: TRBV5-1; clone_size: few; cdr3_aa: CASSWTDNGNTIYF; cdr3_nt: TGTGCCAGCAGCTGGACGGACAATGGAAACACCATATATTTT
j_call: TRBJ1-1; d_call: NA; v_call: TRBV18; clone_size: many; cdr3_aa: CASSFGRDTEAFF; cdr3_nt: TGTGCCAGCTCATTCGGCCGGGACACTGAAGCTTTCTTT
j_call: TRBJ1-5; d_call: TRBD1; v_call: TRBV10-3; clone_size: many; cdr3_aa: CAISDATGRQPQHF; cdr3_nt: TGTGCCATCAGTGACGCGACAGGGCGCCAGCCCCAGCATTTT
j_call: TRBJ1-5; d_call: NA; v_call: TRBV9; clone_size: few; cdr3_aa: CASSVSGSSNQPQHF; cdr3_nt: TGTGCCAGCAGCGTATCGGGATCTAGCAATCAGCCCCAGCATTTT
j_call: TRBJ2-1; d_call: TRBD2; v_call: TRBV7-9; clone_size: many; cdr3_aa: CASSFIREASYNEQFF; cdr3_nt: TGTGCCAGCAGCTTCATTCGGGAGGCCTCCTACAATGAGCAGTTCTTC
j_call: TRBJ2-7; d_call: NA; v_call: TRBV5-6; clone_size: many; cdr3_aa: CASSSGTEPYEQYF; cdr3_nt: TGTGCCAGCAGCTCCGGGACTGAACCCTACGAGCAGTACTTC
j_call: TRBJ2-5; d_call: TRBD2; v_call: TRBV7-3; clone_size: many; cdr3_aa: CASSWSGSETQYF; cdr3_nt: TGTGCCAGCAGCTGGAGCGGGAGTGAGACCCAGTACTTC
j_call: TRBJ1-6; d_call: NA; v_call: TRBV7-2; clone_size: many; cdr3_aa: CASRPPGGNSPLHF; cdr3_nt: TGTGCCAGCAGACCCCCCGGGGGGAATTCACCCCTCCACTTT
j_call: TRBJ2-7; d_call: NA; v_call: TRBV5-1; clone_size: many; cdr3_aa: CASSLDPGDSYEQYF; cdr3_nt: TGCGCCAGCAGCTTGGATCCGGGGGACTCCTACGAGCAGTACTTC
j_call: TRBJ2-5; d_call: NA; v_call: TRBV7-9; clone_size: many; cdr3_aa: CASSLAGSVGYQETQYF; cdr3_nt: TGTGCCAGCAGCTTAGCAGGGTCTGTGGGGTACCAAGAGACCCAGTACTTC
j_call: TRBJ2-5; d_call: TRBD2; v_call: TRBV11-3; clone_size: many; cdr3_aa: CASLLSGRAEETQYF; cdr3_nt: TGTGCCAGCCTCCTTAGCGGGAGGGCGGAAGAGACCCAGTACTTC
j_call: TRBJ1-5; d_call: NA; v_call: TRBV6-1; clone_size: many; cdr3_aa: CATRPGVGNQPQHF; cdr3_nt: TGTGCCACAAGACCGGGAGTTGGCAATCAGCCCCAGCATTTT
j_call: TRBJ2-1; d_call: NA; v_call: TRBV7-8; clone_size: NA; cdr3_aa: CASSSRSGHEQFF; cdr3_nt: TGTGCCAGCAGCTCCAGGTCCGGGCATGAGCAGTTCTTC
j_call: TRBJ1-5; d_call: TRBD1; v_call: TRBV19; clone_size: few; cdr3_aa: CASSITGGGQPQHF; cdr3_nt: TGTGCCAGTAGTATAACAGGGGGGGGACAGCCCCAGCATTTT
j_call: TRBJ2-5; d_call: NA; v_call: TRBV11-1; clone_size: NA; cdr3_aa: CTSSLVGGQETQYF; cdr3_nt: TGTACCAGCAGCTTAGTGGGGGGTCAAGAGACCCAGTACTTC
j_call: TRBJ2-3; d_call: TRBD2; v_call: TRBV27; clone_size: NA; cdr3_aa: CASSQGLAGGPDTQYF; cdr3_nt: TGTGCCAGCAGTCAAGGACTAGCGGGAGGCCCAGATACGCAGTATTTT
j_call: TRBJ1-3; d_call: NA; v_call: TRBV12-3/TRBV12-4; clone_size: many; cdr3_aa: CASSPGTTPSSGNTIYF; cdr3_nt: TGTGCCAGCAGCCCAGGAACGACTCCGAGCTCTGGAAACACCATATATTTT
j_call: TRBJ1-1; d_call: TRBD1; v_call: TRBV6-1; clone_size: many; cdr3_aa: CASSLDRVAEAFF; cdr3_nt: TGTGCCAGCAGTCTGGACAGGGTTGCTGAAGCTTTCTTT
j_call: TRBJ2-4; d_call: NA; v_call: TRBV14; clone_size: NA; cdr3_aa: CASSQGWESIQYF; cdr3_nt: TGTGCCAGCAGCCAAGGGTGGGAGTCCATTCAGTACTTC